One T cell receptor beta chain is described in this entry. This sample is part of a study of T cell responses to AZD1222 COVID-19 vaccine. Timing groups of about 4 and about 12 weeks for second doses were pooled. The table came from immunoSEQ multiplex PCR; TCRdb's copy has only in-frame clones and leaves some out. Among about 150,000 clones listed, about nine tenths were seen once. Germline V gives CDR1 SNHLY, CDR2 FYNNEI. Trimming shortened V by 1 base and J by 6 bases, and 12 bases separated the two germline ends. This CDR3 comprises 15 residues. This receptor was taken from an adult who received the AZD1222 COVID-19 vaccine. The sample consisted of peripheral blood, taken 28 days after the second AZD1222 dose. The gene calls are TRBV2 and TRBJ2-2; tentatively, D is TRBD1 (5 bases). The CDR3 DNA sequence: TGTGCCAGCAGTGAAGGTGGTCAGGGATCCGGGGAGCTGTTTTTT. This translates into CASSEGGQGSGELFF.